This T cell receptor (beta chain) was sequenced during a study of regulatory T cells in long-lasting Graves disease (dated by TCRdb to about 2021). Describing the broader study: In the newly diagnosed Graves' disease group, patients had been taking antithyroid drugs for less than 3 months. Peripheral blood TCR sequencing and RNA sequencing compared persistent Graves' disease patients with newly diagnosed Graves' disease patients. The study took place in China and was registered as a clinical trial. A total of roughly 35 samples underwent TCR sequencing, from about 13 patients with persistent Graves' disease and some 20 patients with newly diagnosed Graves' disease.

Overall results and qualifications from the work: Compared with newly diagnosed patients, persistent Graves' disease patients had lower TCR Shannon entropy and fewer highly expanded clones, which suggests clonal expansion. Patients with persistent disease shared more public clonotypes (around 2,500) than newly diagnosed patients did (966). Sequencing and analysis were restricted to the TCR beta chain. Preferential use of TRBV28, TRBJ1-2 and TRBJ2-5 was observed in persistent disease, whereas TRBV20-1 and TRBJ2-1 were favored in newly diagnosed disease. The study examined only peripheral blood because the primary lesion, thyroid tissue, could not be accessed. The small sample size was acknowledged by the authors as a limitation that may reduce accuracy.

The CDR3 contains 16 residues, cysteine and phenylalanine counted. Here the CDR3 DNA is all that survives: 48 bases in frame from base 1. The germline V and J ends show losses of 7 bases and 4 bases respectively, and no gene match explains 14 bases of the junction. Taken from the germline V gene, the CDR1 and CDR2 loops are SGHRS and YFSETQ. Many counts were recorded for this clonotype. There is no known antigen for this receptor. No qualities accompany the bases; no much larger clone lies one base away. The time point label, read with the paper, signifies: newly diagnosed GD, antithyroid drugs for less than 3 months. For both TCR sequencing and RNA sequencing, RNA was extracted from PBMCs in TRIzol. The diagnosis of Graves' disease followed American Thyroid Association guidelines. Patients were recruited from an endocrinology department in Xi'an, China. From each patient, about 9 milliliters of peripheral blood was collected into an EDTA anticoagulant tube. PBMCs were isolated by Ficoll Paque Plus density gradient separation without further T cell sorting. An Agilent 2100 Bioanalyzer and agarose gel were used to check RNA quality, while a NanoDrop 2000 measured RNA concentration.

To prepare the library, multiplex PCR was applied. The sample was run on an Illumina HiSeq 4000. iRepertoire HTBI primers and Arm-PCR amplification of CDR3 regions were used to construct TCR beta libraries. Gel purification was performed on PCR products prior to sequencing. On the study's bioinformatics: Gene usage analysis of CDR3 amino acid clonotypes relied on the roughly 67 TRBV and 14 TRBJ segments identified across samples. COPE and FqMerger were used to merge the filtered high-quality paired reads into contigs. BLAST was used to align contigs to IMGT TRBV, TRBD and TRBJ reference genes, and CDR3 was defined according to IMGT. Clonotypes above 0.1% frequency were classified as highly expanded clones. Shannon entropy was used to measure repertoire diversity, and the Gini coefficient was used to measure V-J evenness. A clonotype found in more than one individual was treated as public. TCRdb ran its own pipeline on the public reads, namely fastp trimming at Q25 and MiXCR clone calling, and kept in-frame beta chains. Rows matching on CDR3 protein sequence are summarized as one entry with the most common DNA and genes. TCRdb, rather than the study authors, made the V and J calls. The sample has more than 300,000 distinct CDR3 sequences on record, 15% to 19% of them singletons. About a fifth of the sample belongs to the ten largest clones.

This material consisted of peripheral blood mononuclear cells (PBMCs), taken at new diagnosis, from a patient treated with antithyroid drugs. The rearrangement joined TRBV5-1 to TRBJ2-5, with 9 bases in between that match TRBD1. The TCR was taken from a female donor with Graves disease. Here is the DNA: TGCGCCAGCCATCCAAGAGGGACAGGGCTAGGAGAGACCCAGTACTTC. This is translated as CASHPRGTGLGETQYF.